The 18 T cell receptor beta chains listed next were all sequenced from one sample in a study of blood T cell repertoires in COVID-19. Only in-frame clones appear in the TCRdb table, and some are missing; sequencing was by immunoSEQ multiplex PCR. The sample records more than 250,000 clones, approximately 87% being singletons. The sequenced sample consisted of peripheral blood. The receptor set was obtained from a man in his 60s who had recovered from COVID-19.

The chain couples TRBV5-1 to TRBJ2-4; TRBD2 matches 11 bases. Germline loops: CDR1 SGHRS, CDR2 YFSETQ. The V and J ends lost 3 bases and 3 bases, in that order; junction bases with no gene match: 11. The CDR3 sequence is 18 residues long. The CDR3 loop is CASSSLAGESSGKNIQYF. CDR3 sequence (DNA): TGCGCCAGCAGCTCACTAGCGGGAGAAAGTTCCGGCAAAAACATTCAGTACTTC.

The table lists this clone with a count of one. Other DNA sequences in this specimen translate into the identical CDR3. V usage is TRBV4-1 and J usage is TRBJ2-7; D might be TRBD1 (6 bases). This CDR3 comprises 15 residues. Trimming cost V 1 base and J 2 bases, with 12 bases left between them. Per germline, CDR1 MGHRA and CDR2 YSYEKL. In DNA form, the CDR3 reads TGCGCCAGCAGCCAAGCGTCGGGACAAACCTACGAGCAGTACTTC. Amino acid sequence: CASSQASGQTYEQYF.

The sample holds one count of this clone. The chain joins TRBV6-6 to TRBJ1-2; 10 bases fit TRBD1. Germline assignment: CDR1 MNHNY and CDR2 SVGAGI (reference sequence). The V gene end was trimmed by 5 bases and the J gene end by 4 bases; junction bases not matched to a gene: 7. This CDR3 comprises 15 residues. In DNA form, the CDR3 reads TGTGCCAGCAGTCCGGGGGGGGACAGGGGCTATGGCTACACCTTC. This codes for CASSPGGDRGYGYTF.

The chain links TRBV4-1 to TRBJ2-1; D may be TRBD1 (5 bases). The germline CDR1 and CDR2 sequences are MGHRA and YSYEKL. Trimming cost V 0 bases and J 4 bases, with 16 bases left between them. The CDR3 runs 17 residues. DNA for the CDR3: TGCGCCAGCAGCCAAGATCTAAGGGGCCCTGTTTACAATGAGCAGTTCTTC. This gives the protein CASSQDLRGPVYNEQFF.

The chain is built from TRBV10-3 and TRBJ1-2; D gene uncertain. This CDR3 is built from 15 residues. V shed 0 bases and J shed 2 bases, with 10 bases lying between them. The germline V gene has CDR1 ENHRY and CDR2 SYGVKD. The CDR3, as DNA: TGTGCCATCAGTGAGTCGTCGGGATTAAACTATGGCTACACCTTC. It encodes CAISESSGLNYGYTF.

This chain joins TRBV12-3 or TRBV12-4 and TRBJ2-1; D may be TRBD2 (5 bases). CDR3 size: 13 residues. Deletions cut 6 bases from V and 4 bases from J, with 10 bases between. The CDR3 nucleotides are TGTGCCAGCAGGACCGGACTGTACAATGAGCAGTTCTTC. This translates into CASRTGLYNEQFF.

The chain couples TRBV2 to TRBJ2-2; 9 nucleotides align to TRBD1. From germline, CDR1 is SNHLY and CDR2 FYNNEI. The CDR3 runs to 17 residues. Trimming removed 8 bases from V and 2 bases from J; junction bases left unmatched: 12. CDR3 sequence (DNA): TGTGCCAGCCAATGGGGCCTACAGGGGGCAAACACCGGGGAGCTGTTTTTT. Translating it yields CASQWGLQGANTGELFF.

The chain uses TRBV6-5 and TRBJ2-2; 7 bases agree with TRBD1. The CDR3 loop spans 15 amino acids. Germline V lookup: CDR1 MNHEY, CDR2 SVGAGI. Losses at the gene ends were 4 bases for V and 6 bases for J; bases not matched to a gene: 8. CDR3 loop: CASSLSTGRAGELFF. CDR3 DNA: TGTGCCAGCAGTTTGTCGACAGGGAGAGCCGGGGAGCTGTTTTTT.

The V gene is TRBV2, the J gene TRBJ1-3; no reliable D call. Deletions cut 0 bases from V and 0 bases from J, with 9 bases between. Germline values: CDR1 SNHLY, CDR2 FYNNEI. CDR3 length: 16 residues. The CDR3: CASSEAASLSGNTIYF. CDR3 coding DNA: TGTGCCAGCAGTGAAGCTGCGTCGCTCTCTGGAAACACCATATATTTT.

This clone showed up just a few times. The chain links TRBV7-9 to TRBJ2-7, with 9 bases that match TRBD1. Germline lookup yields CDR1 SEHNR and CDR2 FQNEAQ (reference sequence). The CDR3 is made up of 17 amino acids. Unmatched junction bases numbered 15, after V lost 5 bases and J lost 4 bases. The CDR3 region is CASSPGTGWGIGYEQYF. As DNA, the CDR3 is TGTGCCAGCAGCCCGGGGACAGGGTGGGGGATAGGGTACGAGCAGTACTTC.

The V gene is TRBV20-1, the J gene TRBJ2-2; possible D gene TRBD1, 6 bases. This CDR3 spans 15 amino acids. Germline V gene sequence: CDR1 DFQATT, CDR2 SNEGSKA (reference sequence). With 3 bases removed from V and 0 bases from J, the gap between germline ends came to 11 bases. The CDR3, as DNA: TGCAGTGCTAGTGCTCGGACAGCGAACACCGGGGAGCTGTTTTTT. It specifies CSASARTANTGELFF.

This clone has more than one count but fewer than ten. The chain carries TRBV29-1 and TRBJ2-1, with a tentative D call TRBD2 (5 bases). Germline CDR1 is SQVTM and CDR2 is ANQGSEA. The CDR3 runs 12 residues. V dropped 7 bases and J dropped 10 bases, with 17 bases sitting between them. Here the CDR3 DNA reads TGCAGCGCCGGGCACTCCGGGATGGAGCAGTTCTTC. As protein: CSAGHSGMEQFF.

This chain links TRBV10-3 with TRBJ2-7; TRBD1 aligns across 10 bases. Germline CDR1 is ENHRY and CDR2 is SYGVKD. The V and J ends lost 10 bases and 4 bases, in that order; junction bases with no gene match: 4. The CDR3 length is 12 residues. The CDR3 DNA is TGTGCCACTTGGGACAGGGGATACGAGCAGTACTTC. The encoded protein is CATWDRGYEQYF.

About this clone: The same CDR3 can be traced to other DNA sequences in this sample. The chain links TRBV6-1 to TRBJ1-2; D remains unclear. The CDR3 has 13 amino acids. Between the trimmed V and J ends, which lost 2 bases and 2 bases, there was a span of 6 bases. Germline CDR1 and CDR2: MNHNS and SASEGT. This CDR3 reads CASSESGNYGYTF. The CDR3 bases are TGTGCCAGCAGTGAATCGGGGAACTATGGCTACACCTTC.

Here the CDR3 reads CASRADSYEQYF. The CDR3 DNA sequence: TGTGCCAGCAGGGCGGACTCCTACGAGCAGTACTTC. This chain connects TRBV12-3 or TRBV12-4 to TRBJ2-7; D ambiguous. V was clipped by 6 bases and J by 0 bases, with 6 bases between them. The CDR3 is 12 amino acids.

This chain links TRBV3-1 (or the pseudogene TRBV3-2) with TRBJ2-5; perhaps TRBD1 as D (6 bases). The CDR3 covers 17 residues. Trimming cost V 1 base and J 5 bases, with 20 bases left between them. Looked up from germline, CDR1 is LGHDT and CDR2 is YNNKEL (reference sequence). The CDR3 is CASSQVPQGPLGETQYF. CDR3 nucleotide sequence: TGTGCCAGCAGCCAAGTTCCACAGGGACCTCTAGGGGAGACCCAGTACTTC.

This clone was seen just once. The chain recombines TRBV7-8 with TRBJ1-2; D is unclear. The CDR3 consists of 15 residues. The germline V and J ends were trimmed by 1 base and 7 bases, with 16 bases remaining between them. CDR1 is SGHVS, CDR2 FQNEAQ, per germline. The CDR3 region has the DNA TGTGCCAGCAGCTTAGAAACCCCCGCCATCGGTGGCTACACCTTC. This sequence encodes CASSLETPAIGGYTF.

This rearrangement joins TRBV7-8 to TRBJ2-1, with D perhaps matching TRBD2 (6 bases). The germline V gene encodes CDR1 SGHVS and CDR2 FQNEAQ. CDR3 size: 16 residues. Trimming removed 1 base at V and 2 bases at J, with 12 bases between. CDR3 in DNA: TGTGCCAGCAGCTTAGTTCCGGGAGTTGCCTACAATGAGCAGTTCTTC. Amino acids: CASSLVPGVAYNEQFF.